The T cell receptor (beta chain) under discussion was sequenced for a study of blood T cells in healthy people across ages. CDR1 is SGHTA and CDR2 is FQGNSA in the germline V gene. The CDR3 runs to 14 residues. The V and J ends lost 1 base and 5 bases respectively, with 12 bases between them. The use of a sample-barcoded 5' primer and a J-beta primer mix characterized a second PCR of roughly 6 to 11 cycles. All cDNA molecules were each tagged by a template-switch adaptor with 12 random nucleotides. TCRdb passed the 5' RACE reads through MiXCR, listing each CDR3 protein once. The sample has about 1,400,000 distinct CDR3 sequences, approximately 38% seen once; the top ten hold roughly 7.7%. Broader study findings: TCR beta diversity, measured per million T cells, fell in a roughly linear way with age. Diversity figures based on one million T cells were deemed too low.

About this clonotype itself: The antigen remains undetermined.

This chain links TRBV7-2 with TRBJ2-7; D call uncertain. This TCR was recovered from a woman aged 18-29 years in good health. The sequencing input was blood. In DNA form, the CDR3 reads TGTGCCAGCAGCTTAGAAAAGTTGTTCAACGAGCAGTACTTC. It yields the protein CASSLEKLFNEQYF.